This is a list of T cell receptor beta chains from one sample in a study of blood T cell repertoires in COVID-19. Assay: immunoSEQ multiplex PCR; the TCRdb copy retains only in-frame clones and omits some. The data show roughly 100,000 clones, 87% seen once. Specimen: peripheral blood. The receptors here all came from a human donor in a cohort sampled during active COVID-19. CDR3s include the opening cysteine and the closing phenylalanine or tryptophan. The order of the fields is J gene, D gene, V gene, clone size, CDR3 DNA, CDR3 protein. The D gene is left open where the match is weak. Clone size is given for some rows only: seen once, a few or many times, or a class if the clone is expanded.

j_call: TRBJ2-1; d_call: TRBD1; v_call: TRBV24-1; clone_size: NA; cdr3_nt: TGTGCCACCAGTGACCTCGGACAGGGGGGATACGGTGAGCAGTTCTTC; cdr3_aa: CATSDLGQGGYGEQFF
j_call: TRBJ2-5; d_call: TRBD1; v_call: TRBV7-9; clone_size: NA; cdr3_nt: TGTGCCAGCAGCTTAGGGGACAGCTACCAAGAGACCCAGTACTTC; cdr3_aa: CASSLGDSYQETQYF
j_call: TRBJ2-2; d_call: TRBD1; v_call: TRBV24-1; clone_size: NA; cdr3_nt: TGTGCCACCAGTGACCAACAGGGGGCCATGTACACCGGGGAGCTGTTTTTT; cdr3_aa: CATSDQQGAMYTGELFF
j_call: TRBJ2-3; d_call: NA; v_call: TRBV5-4; clone_size: NA; cdr3_nt: TGTGCCAGCAGCTTGGGACGGAGGGGGCTGACAGATACGCAGTATTTT; cdr3_aa: CASSLGRRGLTDTQYF
j_call: TRBJ2-5; d_call: NA; v_call: TRBV2; clone_size: NA; cdr3_nt: TGTGCCAGCAGGGGGGGGACAGGAACGGAGGAGACCCAGTACTTC; cdr3_aa: CASRGGTGTEETQYF
j_call: TRBJ2-3; d_call: NA; v_call: TRBV2; clone_size: NA; cdr3_nt: TGTGCCAGCATAACGTCCACGGCGGGCACAGATACGCAGTATTTT; cdr3_aa: CASITSTAGTDTQYF
j_call: TRBJ1-6; d_call: TRBD1; v_call: TRBV13; clone_size: NA; cdr3_nt: TGTGCCAGCAGCTTCCGGGGAGGGACAGGAGGAGGGTCACCCCTCCACTTT; cdr3_aa: CASSFRGGTGGGSPLHF
j_call: TRBJ2-5; d_call: NA; v_call: TRBV10-3; clone_size: once; cdr3_nt: TGTGCCATCGCCTCGAACAGGGATGGAGAGACCCAGTACTTC; cdr3_aa: CAIASNRDGETQYF
j_call: TRBJ1-1; d_call: NA; v_call: TRBV6-6; clone_size: NA; cdr3_nt: TGTGCCAGCAGTTACTCCGGGAAGAACACTGAAGCTTTCTTT; cdr3_aa: CASSYSGKNTEAFF
j_call: TRBJ2-5; d_call: TRBD2; v_call: TRBV5-4; clone_size: NA; cdr3_nt: TGTGCCAGCAGCTCGGGACTAGCGGGAGAGACCCAGTACTTC; cdr3_aa: CASSSGLAGETQYF
j_call: TRBJ1-1; d_call: NA; v_call: TRBV29-1; clone_size: NA; cdr3_nt: TGCAGCGCGGAACAACAGGGGAACACTGAAGCTTTCTTT; cdr3_aa: CSAEQQGNTEAFF
j_call: TRBJ2-1; d_call: TRBD1; v_call: TRBV10-3; clone_size: NA; cdr3_nt: TGTGCCATCAGTGAAACAGGGGGCAGCAATGAGCAGTTCTTC; cdr3_aa: CAISETGGSNEQFF
j_call: TRBJ1-6; d_call: TRBD1; v_call: TRBV28; clone_size: once; cdr3_nt: TGTGCCAGCAGCCCTCAACAGGGGTCCTATAATTCACCCCTCCACTTT; cdr3_aa: CASSPQQGSYNSPLHF
j_call: TRBJ2-7; d_call: TRBD1; v_call: TRBV18; clone_size: NA; cdr3_nt: TGTGCCAGCTCAGGGGGGACAGGGGTTTCTTACGAGCAGTACTTC; cdr3_aa: CASSGGTGVSYEQYF
j_call: TRBJ2-1; d_call: NA; v_call: TRBV12-3/TRBV12-4; clone_size: NA; cdr3_nt: TGTGCCAGCAGCACTACTGGCGGTCAGTTCTTC; cdr3_aa: CASSTTGGQFF
j_call: TRBJ2-7; d_call: TRBD2; v_call: TRBV10-1; clone_size: few; cdr3_nt: TGCGCCAGCAGTGCAGCGGGAGTCGAAATGAAAGAGCAGTACTTC; cdr3_aa: CASSAAGVEMKEQYF
j_call: TRBJ2-7; d_call: TRBD1; v_call: TRBV7-8; clone_size: NA; cdr3_nt: TGTGCCAGCAGCTTACTTCTAGGACAGGGATCCTACGAGCAGTACTTC; cdr3_aa: CASSLLLGQGSYEQYF
j_call: TRBJ1-1; d_call: TRBD1; v_call: TRBV11-3; clone_size: NA; cdr3_nt: TGTGCCAGCAGCCCCGGGACAGGACGGACTGAAGCTTTCTTT; cdr3_aa: CASSPGTGRTEAFF
j_call: TRBJ1-2; d_call: TRBD1; v_call: TRBV6-2/TRBV6-3; clone_size: few; cdr3_nt: TGTGCCAGCAGTACCATCACAGGGGCGGGGTATGGCTACACCTTC; cdr3_aa: CASSTITGAGYGYTF
j_call: TRBJ1-6; d_call: NA; v_call: TRBV3-1/TRBV3-2; clone_size: NA; cdr3_nt: TGTGCCAGCAGCCAGCAGGGGCTGAATTCACCCCTCCACTTT; cdr3_aa: CASSQQGLNSPLHF
j_call: TRBJ1-6; d_call: NA; v_call: TRBV28; clone_size: NA; cdr3_nt: TGTGCCAGCAGTGTGACAGGATATAATTCACCCCTCCACTTT; cdr3_aa: CASSVTGYNSPLHF
j_call: TRBJ2-7; d_call: TRBD2; v_call: TRBV6-5; clone_size: few; cdr3_nt: TGTGCCAGCAGTTATAAAATCCTAGCGGGGTCCTACGAGCAGTACTTC; cdr3_aa: CASSYKILAGSYEQYF
j_call: TRBJ2-7; d_call: NA; v_call: TRBV6-5; clone_size: few; cdr3_nt: TGTGCCAGCACCCTTAACTCCTACGAGCAGTACTTC; cdr3_aa: CASTLNSYEQYF